This T cell receptor (beta chain) was observed in a study of blood T cell repertoires in COVID-19 (TCRdb year 2020). Concerning the study at large: Samples from collaborators originated in the United States, Italy and Spain and spanned both the acute and convalescent phases of COVID-19. The material from the prospective study consisted of cDNA or gDNA derived from T cells, B-cell-depleted T cells, or PBMCs. The dataset comprised deeply sampled blood TCRbeta repertoires from subjects exposed to, actively infected with, or recovered from COVID-19. The repertoires were made available in a free public database intended to serve as a resource for research on the immune response to SARS-CoV-2. The samples were drawn from the first 160 participants of the ongoing ImmuneRACE study and from 1,254 subjects provided by 6 global collaborators. A de-identified subject ID, COVID-19 status, age in years and sex were almost always included in the sample metadata. Where available, HLA class I and class II types were obtained from metadata supplied by the sample provider rather than from assay-based typing.

The immunoSEQ Assay, a bias-controlled multiplex PCR, was used to amplify TCRbeta CDR3 regions from genomic DNA. Concerning the study's data processing: Within the assay, amplification of reference gene primers was used to estimate how many nucleated cells each sample contained. Sequence reads were collapsed and filtered to measure the absolute abundance of every unique TCRbeta CDR3 rearrangement. For each sample, productive Simpson clonality was calculated as the square root of Simpson's diversity index over productive rearrangements. In its TCRdb copy, this immuneACCESS table keeps in-frame sequences only and misses some clones. Where compared with another copy, unresolved V genes explain less than half of these, and the others have no known cause. The V and J calls and the clone size are those of that table, but D and trimming were determined from the DNA. The sample data list some 190,000 clones, and under 90% of these were observed just once. The ten most abundant clones make up 10% to 13% of the sample.

Study-wide conclusions, independent of this receptor: The quantity of clinical and demographic metadata differed by source and by participant and was supplied without curation.

The collaborating institutions used their own protocols to collect whole blood in K2EDTA tubes. For TCRbeta analysis, collaborators shipped samples as frozen whole blood, isolated PBMCs, or DNA extracted from either of those sample types. Measured from the cysteine to the phenylalanine, the CDR3 is 12 residues long. Only the CDR3 portion is preserved as DNA: 36 bases, with reading frame beginning at the first base. CDR1 and CDR2 were assigned from the germline V gene as SQVTM and ANQGSEA. Trimming costs V 4 bases and J 1 base, and their ends lie 7 bases apart. The table lists this clone with a few counts. There is no known antigen for this receptor. Base qualities were left out, and no much larger clone turns up one base away.

Sequencing was done on a sample of peripheral blood. This receptor was taken from a woman of 80 years or more with active or convalescent COVID-19. The rearrangement combines TRBV29-1 with TRBJ1-1, with no reliable assignment of the D segment. At the DNA level, the sequence is TGCAGCGTTGCACAGACGAACACTGAAGCTTTCTTT. It is translated as CSVAQTNTEAFF.